One sample yielded the 20 T cell receptor beta chains listed below, sequenced in a study of control samples from healthy donors and cancer patients. Profiled with immunoSEQ multiplex PCR; TCRdb holds only in-frame clones, not every one. The sample consists of some 150,000 clones, around 86% of them appearing once. The specimen was blood. The receptors originated from a man aged 30 to 39 in good health.

V gene TRBV7-2 combines with J gene TRBJ2-5; 10 bases map to TRBD2. CDR1 is SGHTA, CDR2 FQGNSA, per germline. With 0 bases clipped from V and 5 bases from J, the junction kept 15 bases outside the gene matches. CDR3 length equals 19 residues. This CDR3 reads CASSLAFLAGAPGSETQYF. CDR3 sequence (DNA): TGTGCCAGCAGCTTAGCGTTTCTAGCGGGAGCCCCGGGGAGTGAGACCCAGTACTTC. Full variable domain (remainder filled in from reference TRBV7-2 and TRBJ2-5): GAGVSQSPSNKVTEKGKDVELRCDPISGHTALYWYRQSLGQGLEFLIYFQGNSAPDKSGLPSDRFSAERTGGSVSTLTIQRTQQEDSAVYLCASSLAFLAGAPGSETQYFGPGTRLLVL.

The gene calls are TRBV14 and TRBJ1-2; no definite D call. The CDR3 runs to 15 residues. V shed 4 bases and J shed 2 bases, with 14 bases lying between them. CDR1 and CDR2 from the germline V gene are SGHDN and FVKESK. The CDR3, as DNA: TGTGCCAGCAGCCGCACCCCGTTCCGCAACTATGGCTACACCTTC. Its protein is CASSRTPFRNYGYTF.

V gene TRBV20-1 combines with J gene TRBJ2-1; D is unclear. This CDR3 region has 13 residues. The V gene's germline CDR1 is DFQATT and CDR2 SNEGSKA (reference sequence). Trimming left V 3 bases short and J 8 bases short, with 14 bases between. The CDR3 protein is CSASDPNQDEQFF. The CDR3 DNA reads as TGCAGTGCTAGTGATCCCAACCAGGATGAGCAGTTCTTC.

The gene calls are TRBV12-5 and TRBJ1-5; possibly TRBD1 for D (5 bases). V lost 7 bases, J lost 3 bases, and 19 bases lay in between. Germline CDR1 and CDR2: LGHNT and FRNRAP. The CDR3 covers 16 residues. The CDR3 nucleotides are TGTGCTAGTGCTCCCGCAATCCAGGGATTCAATCAGCCCCAGCATTTT. It codes for CASAPAIQGFNQPQHF. The variable domain in full, completed from reference TRBV12-5 and TRBJ1-5, reads DARVTQTPRHKVTEMGQEVTMRCQPILGHNTVFWYRQTMMQGLELLAYFRNRAPLDDSGMPKDRFSAEMPDATLATLKIQPSEPRDSAVYFCASAPAIQGFNQPQHFGDGTRLSIL.

The V call is TRBV13, the J call TRBJ2-2; perhaps D is TRBD1 or TRBD2 (5 bases each). Trimming took off 0 bases at V and 5 bases at J, with 13 bases between the two ends. Per germline, CDR1 PRHDT and CDR2 FYEKMQ (reference sequence). The CDR3 has 16 amino acids. The CDR3 DNA reads as TGTGCCAGCAGCTTAGGAGGGGCCTGGGGGACCGGGGAGCTGTTTTTT. Translated: CASSLGGAWGTGELFF.

The gene calls are TRBV6-2 or TRBV6-3 and TRBJ2-7, with no clear D. Per the germline V gene, CDR1 is MNHEY and CDR2 is SVGEGT. V shed 3 bases and J shed 3 bases, with 6 bases lying between them. This CDR3 is 12 amino acids long. In DNA form, the CDR3 reads TGTGCCAGCAGTTATTACGGCTACGAGCAGTACTTC. Translating it yields CASSYYGYEQYF.

The count of this clone is one. V is TRBV6-2 or TRBV6-3 and J is TRBJ2-3; 7 bases agree with TRBD1. The CDR3 loop spans 16 amino acids. Trimming at V came to 5 bases and at J to 3 bases, leaving 11 bases not matched to a gene. The germline CDR1 and CDR2 sequences are MNHEY and SVGEGT. CDR3 DNA sequence: TGTGCCAGCAGTCCATTACAGGGGAGATCTACAGATACGCAGTATTTT. Translated: CASSPLQGRSTDTQYF.

A single count supports this clone. The chain uses TRBV5-1 and TRBJ2-5; TRBD2 is a possible D gene (5 bases). Germline CDR1 and CDR2: SGHRS and YFSETQ. V lost 6 bases, J lost 2 bases, and 17 bases lay in between. The CDR3 is 15 residues long. CDR3 coding DNA: TGCGCCAGCACTCCCGAGAGGGCAGGACAAGAGACCCAGTACTTC. This gives the protein CASTPERAGQETQYF. Full variable domain (outside the CDR3, taken from reference TRBV5-1 and TRBJ2-5): KAGVTQTPRYLIKTRGQQVTLSCSPISGHRSVSWYQQTPGQGLQFLFEYFSETQRNKGNFPGRFSGRQFSNSRSEMNVSTLELGDSALYLCASTPERAGQETQYFGPGTRLLVL.

Comments on this clone: The same CDR3 can be traced to other DNA sequences in this sample. The V gene is TRBV27, the J gene TRBJ2-7; tentatively, D is TRBD1 (6 bases). Per the germline V gene, CDR1 is MNHEY and CDR2 is SMNVEV (reference sequence). Trimming pared 5 bases from V and 0 bases from J, leaving 8 bases between. The CDR3 is 13 residues long. The CDR3 nucleotides read TGTGCCAGCAGTCGGGACAACTCCTACGAGCAGTACTTC. It specifies CASSRDNSYEQYF.

The CDR3 DNA sequence: TGTGCCAGCAGTTTTGACCAGGGGAGGTTAACCTACGAGCAGTACTTC. It yields the protein CASSFDQGRLTYEQYF. J is TRBJ2-7 and V is TRBV27; either TRBD1 or TRBD2 may supply D (6 bases each). The CDR3 has 16 amino acids. Trimming took off 3 bases at V and 2 bases at J, with 17 bases between the two ends. The V gene's germline CDR1 is MNHEY and CDR2 SMNVEV (reference sequence).

This clone showed up just a few times. The chain links TRBV29-1 to TRBJ2-3; 7 positions match TRBD2. Germline CDR1 reads SQVTM; CDR2 reads ANQGSEA. This CDR3 has 13 residues. The V and J ends lost 6 bases and 4 bases, in that order; junction bases with no gene match: 7. The CDR3 reads CSVKAGTADTQYF. In DNA form, the CDR3 reads TGCAGCGTGAAAGCGGGAACCGCAGATACGCAGTATTTT.

This rearrangement joins TRBV5-6 to TRBJ2-7; 10 positions agree with TRBD2. Germline CDR1 and CDR2: SGHDT and YYEEEE. V was clipped by 0 bases and J by 3 bases; unmatched bases: 6. The CDR3 length is 16 residues. The CDR3 sequence: CASSLVGSSGGYEQYF. The DNA for the CDR3 is TGTGCCAGCAGCTTGGTAGGCTCTAGCGGGGGCTACGAGCAGTACTTC.

The chain couples TRBV5-1 to TRBJ2-1; possibly TRBD2 for D (5 bases). Trimming took off 0 bases at V and 4 bases at J, with 11 bases between the two ends. Germline assignment: CDR1 SGHRS and CDR2 YFSETQ. The CDR3 consists of 15 residues. CDR3 residues: CASSLGLAGYNEQFF. The CDR3, as DNA: TGCGCCAGCAGCTTGGGGCTAGCCGGGTACAATGAGCAGTTCTTC.

V is TRBV7-8 and J is TRBJ2-7; possibly TRBD1 for D (6 bases). The ends were cut back, 4 bases at V and 6 bases at J, with 10 bases in the middle. The CDR3 contains 12 residues. From germline, CDR1 is SGHVS and CDR2 FQNEAQ. The chain's CDR3 is CASSSDSFEQYF. In DNA form, the CDR3 reads TGTGCCAGCAGCTCGGACAGTTTCGAGCAGTACTTC.

The J gene is TRBJ1-2, the V gene TRBV24-1; 9 bases align to TRBD1. V lost 2 bases and J lost 8; bases outside the gene matches: 5. The CDR3 totals 14 residues. The germline gives CDR1 KGHDR, CDR2 SFDVKD. The CDR3 here is CATSDSGTGWGYTF. The CDR3 DNA reads TGTGCCACCAGTGATTCTGGGACAGGGTGGGGCTACACCTTC.

The rearrangement uses TRBV9 and TRBJ2-5, with TRBD1 identical over 8 bases. The CDR3 loop spans 14 amino acids. The ends lost 4 bases at V and 3 bases at J; junction bases unmatched: 5. In germline, CDR1 is SGDLS, CDR2 YYNGEE. This CDR3 reads CASSPRGQEETQYF. In DNA form, the CDR3 reads TGTGCCAGCAGCCCAAGGGGACAGGAAGAGACCCAGTACTTC.

This chain uses TRBV6-1 with TRBJ2-1; 10 bases fit TRBD2. This CDR3 is 16 amino acids long. V was clipped by 2 bases and J by 1 base; unmatched bases: 2. Germline V CDR1 and CDR2: MNHNS, SASEGT. The CDR3 region is CASSERGLASYNEQFF. CDR3 nucleotide sequence: TGTGCCAGCAGTGAAAGGGGACTAGCGTCCTACAATGAGCAGTTCTTC.

The chain recombines TRBV5-6 with TRBJ2-7; the D gene is possibly TRBD1 (8 bases). There are 15 residues in the CDR3. Deletions cut 0 bases from V and 5 bases from J, with 15 bases between. Looked up from germline, CDR1 is SGHDT and CDR2 is YYEEEE. This chain's CDR3 is CASSLGTGRVNEQYF. The DNA of the CDR3 is TGTGCCAGCAGCTTGGGGACAGGGAGGGTTAACGAGCAGTACTTC.

V is TRBV6-6 and J is TRBJ1-2; D gene ambiguous. Trimming took 2 bases from V and 0 from J, leaving 7 bases between them. This CDR3 has 14 residues. CDR1 and CDR2 (germline): MNHNY, SVGAGI (reference sequence). The CDR3: CASSYDTPNYGYTF. DNA of the CDR3: TGTGCCAGCAGTTACGATACACCTAACTATGGCTACACCTTC.

The genes are TRBV3-1 (or the pseudogene TRBV3-2) and TRBJ2-4; D is possibly TRBD1 (7 bases). The CDR3 spans 17 residues. V was cut by 1 base and J by 3 bases, with 16 bases left in between. Germline-derived CDR1 and CDR2 are LGHDT and YNNKEL (reference sequence). In DNA form, the CDR3 reads TGTGCCAGCAGCCAAGCCGGAGGGGGCGTGGGCAAAAACATTCAGTACTTC. Encoded protein: CASSQAGGGVGKNIQYF.